The sequence of this T cell receptor beta chain was determined in a study of blood T cell repertoires in COVID-19. Study at large: Samples came from the United States, Italy and Spain, spanning acute and convalescent COVID-19. T cells, B-cell-depleted T cells, or PBMCs supplied cDNA or gDNA.

Per the original data handling: Amplifying reference gene primers gave estimates of nucleated cell counts. Repertoires were generated with immunoSEQ multiplex PCR, while TCRdb's copy carries only in-frame clones and drops some. V, J and clone size are those of that table, while D and trimming were read from the DNA. Of approximately 140,000 clones detected, about four fifths appear once; the ten largest clones hold 8.9%. Seattle cases were enrolled at active infection and followed longitudinally. With 4 bases removed from V and 11 bases from J, the gap between germline ends came to 16 bases. The CDR3 loop spans 12 amino acids. The germline gives CDR1 SGHNT, CDR2 YYREEE (reference sequence).

The receptor was isolated from a man aged 30-40 years with COVID-19, enrolled during active disease. Sequenced material: peripheral blood. V is TRBV5-4 and J is TRBJ2-7; no definite D call. The CDR3 nucleotides read TGTGCCAGCAGCGCGGAGTCCGGCAGAAAGTACTTC. It yields the protein CASSAESGRKYF.